This T cell receptor beta chain derives from a study of T cell responses to AZD1222 COVID-19 vaccine. Worth noting for this clone: The antigen is undetermined.

Study-level points and caveats: Only six individuals given AZD1222 were seropositive at baseline.

Germline V gene lookup returns CDR1 MNHEY and CDR2 SMNVEV (reference sequence). There are 12 residues in the CDR3. V lost 4 bases to trimming and J lost 5 bases, with 6 bases between them. Sequencing used immunoSEQ multiplex PCR; TCRdb keeps in-frame clones, though not all of them. Of some 81,000 clones in the sample, 75% to 95% are singletons; the top ten hold more than 9%. The sample here was peripheral blood, taken 28 days after the second AZD1222 dose. The V and J genes are TRBV27 and TRBJ1-5; D not certain. The receptor was isolated from an adult who received the AZD1222 COVID-19 vaccine. The CDR3 region is CASSSPDQPQHF. In nucleotides, the CDR3 is TGTGCCAGCAGTTCCCCGGATCAGCCCCAGCATTTT.